The rows below give T cell receptor beta chains drawn from one sample of a study of T cells after yellow fever vaccination. TCRdb re-called the 5' RACE reads through MiXCR, storing one row per CDR3 protein. The sample carries about 74,000 distinct CDR3 sequences, roughly 7.4% recorded once. The source material was CD8+ T cells sorted from PBMCs, sampled 5 to 6 days after the first yellow fever vaccination. Every receptor here comes from a man between 18 and 35 years old who received the YFV17D yellow fever vaccine. Both conserved end residues are part of each CDR3. The order of the fields is D gene, J gene, V gene, clone size, CDR3 protein, CDR3 DNA. A D gene is named only where the DNA matches it firmly. Only some rows state a clone size, as once, few, many or a class for expanded clones.

TRBD2	TRBJ2-1	TRBV20-1	.	CSARDGGRAAYNEQFF	TGCAGTGCTAGAGATGGGGGGAGGGCGGCCTACAATGAGCAGTTCTTC
.	TRBJ2-1	TRBV11-1	once	CASSTMDSNQFF	TGTGCCAGCAGCACAATGGACAGCAATCAGTTCTTC
.	TRBJ2-7	TRBV4-1	many	CASSQGGRDPSYEQYF	TGCGCCAGCAGCCAAGGAGGCCGTGATCCTTCCTACGAGCAGTACTTC
.	TRBJ2-7	TRBV10-3	many	CAISDSGAYEQYF	TGTGCCATCAGTGATAGTGGGGCCTACGAGCAGTACTTC
.	TRBJ2-3	TRBV4-3	many	CASSQDTVLAVTDTQYF	TGCGCCAGCAGCCAAGATACTGTACTAGCAGTCACAGATACGCAGTATTTT
.	TRBJ2-3	TRBV10-3	many	CAISEDNLDRGADTQYF	TGTGCCATCAGTGAAGATAACTTGGACAGAGGAGCAGATACGCAGTATTTT
.	TRBJ2-5	TRBV12-3/TRBV12-4	many	CASSSSHQETQYF	TGTGCCAGCAGTTCAAGCCACCAAGAGACCCAGTACTTC
TRBD1	TRBJ1-5	TRBV4-1	.	CASSRGTGSNQPQHF	TGCGCCAGCAGCCGCGGGACAGGGAGCAATCAGCCCCAGCATTTT
.	TRBJ2-3	TRBV19	.	CASSILGTYTDTQYF	TGTGCCAGTAGTATCCTTGGGACCTACACAGATACGCAGTATTTT
TRBD1	TRBJ2-5	TRBV4-1	.	CSSSQDRGRQETQYF	TGCTCCAGCAGCCAGGACAGGGGGCGCCAAGAGACCCAGTACTTC
.	TRBJ2-1	TRBV5-1	few	CASSLEIGFYNEQFF	TGCGCCAGCAGCTTGGAAATAGGGTTCTACAATGAGCAGTTCTTC